Included here is one T cell receptor beta chain sequence, with context. Many counts were recorded for this clone. The antigen this receptor binds is unknown. No base quality information exists; no much larger clone differs at one position. The source of the sample is a study of T cells after posttransplantation cyclophosphamide (dated by TCRdb to 2016 to 2017). Broadly, across the study: Using TRB sequencing, the study followed how the T cell repertoire reconstituted after myeloablative bone marrow transplantation in which posttransplantation cyclophosphamide served as GVHD prophylaxis. TRA and TRB clonality were tightly correlated in 9 or 10 samples, so subsequent TCR analyses focused on TRB only. Antigen receptor sequencing covered samples from 35 PTCy-treated patients and some 15 of their related bone marrow donors. Public TRB sequences were checked against a database of over 3,500 sequences associated with responses to pathogens, tumor antigens, self-antigens and alloantigens. Blood from every one of the approximately 36 PTCy patients who had 1-year posttransplant specimens underwent TRB sequencing. In 3 patients, up to about 3 additional blood samples taken between 2 and 5.2 years after transplant also underwent TRB sequencing, as did pretransplant blood from several patients. General study outcomes and caveats: Donor-recipient similarity was low at 1-2 months but rose over the first year, and later blood repertoires were often dominated by donor CD8+ memory clones. The TRB repertoires of T cells infiltrating skin or the GI tract showed only limited overlap with the TRB repertoires found in blood. Across more than 40 patients, TRB clonality was highly associated with recipient CMV seropositivity and CMV reactivation, and diversity in PTCy patients was similar to diversity in CNI/methotrexate controls.

CDR1 and CDR2 (KGHSH, LQKENI) derive from the germline V gene. The CDR3 spans 16 residues, from the cysteine through the phenylalanine. Only CDR3 DNA is held: 48 bases, read in frame from base 1. From V the trimming removes 1 base and from J it removes 4 bases, while the gene matches leave 5 bases of the junction unaccounted for. On the day of marrow donation, related bone marrow donors gave peripheral blood samples. Mononuclear cells from peripheral blood and bone marrow were separated by Ficoll-Hypaque density centrifugation and then cryopreserved. Genomic DNA was used for TRB sequencing, which was performed with the immunoSEQ assay at survey resolution or with the hsTCRB kit. Under the source paper's analysis protocol: Initial read processing used immunoSEQ software, and repertoire analyses used the LymphoSeq R package. Clonality was computed as 1 minus normalized Shannon entropy, and a Gini coefficient was also calculated for each TRB dataset. To infer phenotypes in unsorted samples, TRB sequences from sorted subsets of the recipient or donor were mapped onto the unsorted samples of the same recipient. This immuneACCESS table, as held by TCRdb, lists in-frame sequences with V and J called but not all clones. Of the missing ones, under half trace to an unresolved V gene in checked studies; the others have no known cause. The V and J calls and the clone size are those of that table, but D and trimming were determined from the DNA. The table for this sample lists 20,000 to 30,000 clones, none of them counted only once. Over 1.3% of the sample belongs to the ten largest clones.

This chain joins TRBV18 to TRBJ1-2, with TRBD1 matching 11 junction bases. The receptor was derived from a man aged 45-65 years in good health, CMV-negative, and a related stem cell transplant donor. Sequencing input: PBMCs. Here the CDR3 is given as CASSPRRTGGIYGYTF. The bases read TGTGCCAGCTCACCACGAAGGACAGGGGGCATCTATGGCTACACCTTC.